The following is a T cell receptor (beta chain) sequence with its context. DNA at about 200 ng, roughly 30,000 T cell genomes, went into sorted-subset replicate PCRs. This table comes from immunoSEQ multiplex PCR, and its TCRdb copy is limited to in-frame clones, with some not included. Of under 750,000 clones in the sample, 72% are singletons; the top ten hold more than 1.5%. These data are taken from a study of shared clonotypes between healthy human individuals. On the study more broadly: Participating donors consisted of a couple of women and a few men aged 18 to 49.

V lost 10 bases to trimming and J lost 3 bases; unmatched junction nucleotides: 2. Per germline, CDR1 SNHLY and CDR2 FYNNEI. The CDR3 is 13 amino acids. Naive CD45RA+ and memory CD45RA-negative subsets were split from CD4+ cells. Sequencing was performed on memory CD4+ T cells sorted from blood. Subset indicated: CD45RA-negative fraction. This clonotype was obtained from a woman in her twenties or thirties in good health. The chain carries TRBV2 and TRBJ2-1; 11 nucleotides align to TRBD2. The CDR3 region is CAIGTSGYNEQFF. In DNA form, the CDR3 reads TGTGCCATCGGGACTAGCGGCTACAATGAGCAGTTCTTC.